The subject of this entry is one TCR beta chain. Its antigen is unknown. Trimming removed 6 bases from V and 6 bases from J; junction bases left unmatched: 9. Germline V gives CDR1 SNHLY, CDR2 FYNNEI. CDR3 length: 14 amino acids. The sample is drawn from a study of CD8+ T cells in alopecia areata. As for the study in general: Those treated were given oral tofacitinib at 5 to 10 mg twice daily.

RNA was extracted and reverse transcribed into cDNA as the sequencing template. Here immunoSEQ multiplex PCR was the method, and the copy in TCRdb shows in-frame clones only, minus some. The sample has 200,000 or so clones, around three fifths seen once. Study-wide results and limits: An increase in clonality over normal scalp was evident in lesional scalp, especially alopecia totalis/universalis. Besides other cells, scalp samples also yield sequences of resident alphabeta T cells from normal skin. Relative to mice, TCR sharing across patients was less clear, a difference possibly HLA-related.

This sequence joins TRBV2 and TRBJ1-2; 8 bases match TRBD1. This sample comprised CD4+ T cells sorted from blood, obtained at week 0. This sequence originates from a human donor with alopecia areata. CDR3 sequence: CASRGGQALDGYTF. Written as DNA, the CDR3 is TGTGCCAGCAGGGGGGGACAGGCCCTCGATGGCTACACCTTC.